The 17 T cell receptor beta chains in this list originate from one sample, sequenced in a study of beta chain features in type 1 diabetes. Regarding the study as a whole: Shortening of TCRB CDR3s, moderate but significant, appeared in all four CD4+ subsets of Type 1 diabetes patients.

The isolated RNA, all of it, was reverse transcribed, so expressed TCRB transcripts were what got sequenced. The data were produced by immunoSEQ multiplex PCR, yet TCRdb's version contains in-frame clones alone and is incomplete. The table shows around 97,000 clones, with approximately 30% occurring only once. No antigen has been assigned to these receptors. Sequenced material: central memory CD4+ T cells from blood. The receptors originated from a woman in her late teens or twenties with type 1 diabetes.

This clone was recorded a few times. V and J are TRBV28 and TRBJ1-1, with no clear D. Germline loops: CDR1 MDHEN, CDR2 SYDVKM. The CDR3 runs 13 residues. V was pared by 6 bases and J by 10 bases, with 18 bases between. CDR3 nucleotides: TGTGCCAGCAGGTCATCCCAGTGGGCGGGAGCTTTCTTT. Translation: CASRSSQWAGAFF.

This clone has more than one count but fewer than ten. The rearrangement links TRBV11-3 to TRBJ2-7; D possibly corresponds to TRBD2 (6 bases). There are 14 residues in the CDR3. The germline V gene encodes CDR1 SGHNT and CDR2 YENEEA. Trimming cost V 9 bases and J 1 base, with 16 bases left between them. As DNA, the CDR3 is TGTGCCAGGGGACTCGGACACGGGTCCTACGAGCAGTACGTC. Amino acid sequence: CARGLGHGSYEQYV.

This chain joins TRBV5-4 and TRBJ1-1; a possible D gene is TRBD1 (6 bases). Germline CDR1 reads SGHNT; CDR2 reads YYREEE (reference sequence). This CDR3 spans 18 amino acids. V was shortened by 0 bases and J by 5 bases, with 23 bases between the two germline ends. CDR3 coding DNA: TGTGCCAGCAGCTTGGAATTGGGCAGGGGCGGATTGATGACTGAAGCTTTCTTT. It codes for CASSLELGRGGLMTEAFF.

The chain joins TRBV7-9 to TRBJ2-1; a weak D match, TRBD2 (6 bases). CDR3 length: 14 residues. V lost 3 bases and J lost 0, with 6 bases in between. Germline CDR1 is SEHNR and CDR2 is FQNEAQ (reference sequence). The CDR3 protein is CASSFGSSYNEQFF. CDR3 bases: TGTGCCAGCAGCTTCGGGAGCTCCTACAATGAGCAGTTCTTC.

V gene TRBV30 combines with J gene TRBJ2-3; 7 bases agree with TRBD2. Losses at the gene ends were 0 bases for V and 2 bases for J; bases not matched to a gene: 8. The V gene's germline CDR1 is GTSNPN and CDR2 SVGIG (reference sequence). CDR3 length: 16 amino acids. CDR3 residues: CAWSVGAGSHTDTQYF. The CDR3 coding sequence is TGTGCCTGGAGTGTGGGAGCGGGGTCCCACACAGATACGCAGTATTTT.

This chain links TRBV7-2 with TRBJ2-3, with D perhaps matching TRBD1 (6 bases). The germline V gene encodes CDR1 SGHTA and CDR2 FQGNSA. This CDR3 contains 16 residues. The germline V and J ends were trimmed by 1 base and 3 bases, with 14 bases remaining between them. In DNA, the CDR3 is TGTGCCAGCAGCTTAGGGTGGGGCAGGGGAACAGATACGCAGTATTTT. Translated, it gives CASSLGWGRGTDTQYF.

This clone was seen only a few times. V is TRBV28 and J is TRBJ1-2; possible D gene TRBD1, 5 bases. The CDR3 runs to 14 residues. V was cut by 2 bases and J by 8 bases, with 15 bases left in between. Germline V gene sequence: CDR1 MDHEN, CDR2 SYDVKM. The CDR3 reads CASSLPNKGSGYTF. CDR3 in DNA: TGTGCCAGCAGTTTACCCAACAAGGGGTCCGGCTACACCTTC.

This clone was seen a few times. The CDR3 region has the DNA TGTGCTAGTAGCGACAGCAACTCCTACGAGCAGTACGTC. Amino acids: CASSDSNSYEQYV. The V call is TRBV12-5, the J call TRBJ2-7, with a possible D match to TRBD1 (5 bases). This CDR3 is built from 13 residues. Germline V gene sequence: CDR1 LGHNT, CDR2 FRNRAP. V was trimmed by 8 bases and J by 0 bases, leaving 11 bases between them.

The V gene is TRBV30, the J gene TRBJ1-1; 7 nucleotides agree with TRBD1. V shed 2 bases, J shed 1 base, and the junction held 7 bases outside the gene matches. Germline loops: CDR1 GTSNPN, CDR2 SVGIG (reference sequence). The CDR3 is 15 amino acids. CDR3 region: CAWSTPQGGNTEAFF. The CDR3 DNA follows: TGTGCCTGGAGTACCCCCCAGGGGGGGAACACTGAAGCTTTCTTT.

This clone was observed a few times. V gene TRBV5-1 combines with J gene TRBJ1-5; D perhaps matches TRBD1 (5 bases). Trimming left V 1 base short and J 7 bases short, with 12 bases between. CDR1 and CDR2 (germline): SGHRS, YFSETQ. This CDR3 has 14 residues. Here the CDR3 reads CASSLQGMGQPQHF. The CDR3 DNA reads TGCGCCAGCAGCTTGCAGGGAATGGGGCAGCCCCAGCATTTT.

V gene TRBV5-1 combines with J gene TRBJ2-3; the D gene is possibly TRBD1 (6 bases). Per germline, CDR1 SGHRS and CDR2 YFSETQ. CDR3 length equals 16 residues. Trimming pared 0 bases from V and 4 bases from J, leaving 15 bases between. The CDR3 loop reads CASSLATGIRADTQYF. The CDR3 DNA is TGCGCCAGCAGCTTGGCTACAGGGATACGGGCAGATACGCAGTATTTT.

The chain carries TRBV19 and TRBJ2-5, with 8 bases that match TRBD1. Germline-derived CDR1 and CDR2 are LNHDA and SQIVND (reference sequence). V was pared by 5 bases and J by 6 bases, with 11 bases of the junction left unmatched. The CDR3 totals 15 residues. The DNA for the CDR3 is TGTGCCAGTAGTCCTGGCCAGGGGGCCGGGAAGACCCAGTACTTC. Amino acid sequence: CASSPGQGAGKTQYF.

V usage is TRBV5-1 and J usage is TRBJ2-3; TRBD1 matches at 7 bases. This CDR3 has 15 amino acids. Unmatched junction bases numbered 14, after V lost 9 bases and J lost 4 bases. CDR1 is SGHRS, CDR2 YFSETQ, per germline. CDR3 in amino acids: CATSQRQGRPDTQYF. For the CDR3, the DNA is TGCGCCACCTCTCAACGACAGGGTAGGCCAGATACGCAGTATTTT.

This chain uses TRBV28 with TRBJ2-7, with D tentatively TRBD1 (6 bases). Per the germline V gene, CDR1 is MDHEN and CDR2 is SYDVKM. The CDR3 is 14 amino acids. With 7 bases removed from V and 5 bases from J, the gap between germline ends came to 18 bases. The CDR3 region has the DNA TGTGCCAGCACCCTGGCAGGGGAACGGCACGAGCAGTACTTC. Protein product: CASTLAGERHEQYF.

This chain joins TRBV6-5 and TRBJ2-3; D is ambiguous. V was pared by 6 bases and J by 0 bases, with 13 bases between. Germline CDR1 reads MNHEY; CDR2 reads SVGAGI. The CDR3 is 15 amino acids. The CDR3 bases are TGTGCCAGCAGCCAGACTTTTACGAGCACAGATACGCAGTATTTT. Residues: CASSQTFTSTDTQYF.

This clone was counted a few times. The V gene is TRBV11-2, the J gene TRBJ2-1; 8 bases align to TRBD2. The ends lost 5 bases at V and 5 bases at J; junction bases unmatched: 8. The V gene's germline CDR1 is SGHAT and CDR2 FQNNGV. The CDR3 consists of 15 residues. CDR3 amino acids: CASSPASGYNNEQFF. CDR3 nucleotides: TGTGCCAGCAGCCCAGCTAGCGGGTACAACAATGAGCAGTTCTTC.

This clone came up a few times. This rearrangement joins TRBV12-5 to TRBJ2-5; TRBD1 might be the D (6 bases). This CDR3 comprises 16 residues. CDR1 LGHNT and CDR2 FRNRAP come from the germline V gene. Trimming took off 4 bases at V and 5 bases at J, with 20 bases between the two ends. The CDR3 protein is CASGWTQPGRGETQYF. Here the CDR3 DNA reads TGTGCTAGTGGTTGGACCCAACCGGGAAGGGGGGAGACCCAGTACTTC.